This T cell receptor beta chain was found in a study of cytomegalovirus exposure and HLA in healthy donors. Study conclusions and caveats: Productive rates of about 90% or about 30% were seen for most TCR beta V segments in an earlier analysis.

A multiplex PCR was run with 60 Vbeta primers and 13 Jbeta primers. Measured with immunoSEQ multiplex PCR; TCRdb has only the in-frame clones, and not every one. In the table there are about 110,000 clones, 60% to 85% of which are singletons. In its sample, this clone was seen a few times. As yet, its antigen is unknown. This receptor was obtained from a male donor in good health and CMV-seropositive. Sequencing input: PBMCs.

The CDR3 reads CASIEQPGQGADTQYF. The CDR3 DNA follows: TGCGCCAGCATAGAACAACCGGGACAGGGGGCAGATACGCAGTATTTT. The chain recombines TRBV5-1 with TRBJ2-3, with 11 bases matching TRBD1. CDR1 SGHRS and CDR2 YFSETQ come from the germline V gene. The CDR3 totals 16 residues. The ends lost 6 bases at V and 4 bases at J; junction bases unmatched: 10.